This T cell receptor (beta chain) emerged from a study of shared clonotypes between healthy human individuals. Overall study findings and caveats: Depth of sequencing was expected to influence donor clonotype sharing. Naive CD4 clonotypes overlapped across a few donors at roughly 5.1%. Enrolling few donors narrowed the genetic and exposure-history diversity that was represented.

The length of the CDR3 is 14 residues. The V and J ends lost 0 bases and 6 bases respectively, with 10 bases between them. Germline CDR1 is SGHRS and CDR2 is YFSETQ. For this clone: The antigen remains unidentified.

TCRdb keeps only in-frame clones here, not all; method: immunoSEQ multiplex PCR. The table lists millions of clones, more than 90% of them singletons. The chain joins TRBV5-1 to TRBJ2-1; D is undetermined. Material: naive CD4+ T cells sorted from blood. Indicated subset: CD45RA+ positively selected. The receptor was derived from a man between 18 and 29 years old in good health. The CDR3 loop is CASSLGLERNEQFF. CDR3 nucleotides: TGCGCCAGCAGCTTGGGCTTGGAGCGCAATGAGCAGTTCTTC. Supplemented by reference TRBV5-1 and TRBJ2-1, the full variable domain reads KAGVTQTPRYLIKTRGQQVTLSCSPISGHRSVSWYQQTPGQGLQFLFEYFSETQRNKGNFPGRFSGRQFSNSRSEMNVSTLELGDSALYLCASSLGLERNEQFFGPGTRLTVL.